The entry that follows covers one T cell receptor (beta chain) sequence. Germline V lookup: CDR1 SNHLY, CDR2 FYNNEI. V was clipped by 7 bases and J by 9 bases, with 21 bases between them. The CDR3 extends over 14 amino acids. Some clones are missing from TCRdb's copy, which holds only in-frame ones; the method was immunoSEQ multiplex PCR. The sample yields millions of clones, about 95% seen once. This entry comes from a study of shared clonotypes between healthy human individuals. Subsets obtained from CD4+ cells comprised CD45RA+ naive and CD45RA-negative memory cells. This chain links TRBV2 with TRBJ2-5; D is perhaps TRBD1 (6 bases). Sequencing was done on a sample of naive CD4+ T cells sorted from blood. Regarding subset: CD45RA+ positively selected. The source is a man aged 18 to 29 in good health. Written as DNA, the CDR3 is TGTGCCAGCATTGGCACAGGGCCCGCAGGGGCCCAGTACTTC. Protein: CASIGTGPAGAQYF.